Below, one T cell receptor (beta chain) is given with its context. The antigen remains undetermined. Each sample provided at least 5 micrograms of extracted total RNA. The use of a sample-barcoded 5' primer and a J-beta primer mix characterized a second PCR of roughly 6 to 11 cycles. TCRdb re-called the 5' RACE reads with MiXCR, one entry per CDR3 protein. The data show hundreds of thousands of distinct CDR3 sequences, around a quarter seen once. This specimen comes from a study of blood T cells in healthy people across ages. Study conclusions and caveats: With unsorted PBMCs, a conclusive comparison of naive versus antigen-experienced cells was not possible.

There are 16 residues in the CDR3. Germline V gene data show CDR1 as SEHNR and CDR2 as FQNEAQ (reference sequence). Trimming took 4 bases from V and 0 from J, leaving 15 bases between them. This sample was shared with a second study, whose subject was T cells of mothers and their children. From that paper: The analysis detected no persistent microchimeric T cell clones.

The chain has TRBV7-9 and TRBJ2-5; tentatively, D is TRBD1 or TRBD2 (6 bases each). The sequence was obtained from a boy aged 2 to 10 in good health. What was sequenced was blood. The CDR3 sequence is CASSSTRGPHQETQYF. The DNA for the CDR3 is TGTGCCAGCAGCTCTACTCGGGGGCCGCACCAAGAGACCCAGTACTTC.